The T cell receptor beta chain under discussion was sequenced for a study of T cell changes during pregnancy in multiple sclerosis. Profiled with immunoSEQ multiplex PCR; TCRdb holds only in-frame clones, not every one. Of tens of thousands of clones in the sample, approximately 90% are singletons; the top ten hold approximately 1.5%. Germline V gives CDR1 SQVTM, CDR2 ANQGSEA. CDR3 length equals 13 residues. This clone has a single count. One junction end does not reproduce the germline sequence, and a read error may be involved. J is TRBJ2-1 and V is TRBV29-1; 12 bases align to TRBD2. The receptor comes from a female donor in good health, enrolled as a control in a pregnancy study. This material consisted of peripheral blood, taken in the third trimester of pregnancy. CDR3 sequence: CSVLGLAGGPGLF. As DNA, the CDR3 is TGCAGCGTTTTGGGCCTAGCGGGGGGGCCAGGGCTCTTC.